The sequence of this TCR beta chain was determined in a study of blood T cell repertoires in COVID-19. In Seattle, patients joined the study during active infection and were tracked longitudinally. The V and J ends lost 1 base and 3 bases, in that order; junction bases with no gene match: 4. The CDR3 contains 16 residues. Germline assignment: CDR1 MGHRA and CDR2 YSYEKL. Data came from immunoSEQ multiplex PCR; TCRdb stores just in-frame clones and leaves some out. The table shows nearly 250,000 clones, with more than 75% occurring only once. Sequencing used peripheral blood. The receptor was derived from a woman of 80 years or more with COVID-19, enrolled during active disease. The chain has TRBV4-1 and TRBJ1-2; TRBD1 agrees at 11 bases. CDR3 amino acids: CASSQGTGGADYGYTF. Here the CDR3 DNA reads TGCGCCAGCAGCCAAGGGACAGGGGGCGCCGACTATGGCTACACCTTC.